Shown below are 28 T cell receptor beta chains from a single sample sequenced in a study of blood T cell repertoires in COVID-19. Profiled with immunoSEQ multiplex PCR; TCRdb holds only in-frame clones, not every one. The data show over 200,000 clones, 85% to 90% seen once. The material sequenced was peripheral blood. The receptors were sampled from a young man with COVID-19, enrolled during active disease.

The chain carries TRBV7-2 and TRBJ1-1; the match to TRBD1 covers 8 bases. The CDR3 consists of 14 residues. CDR1 and CDR2 from the germline V gene are SGHTA and FQGNSA. Unmatched junction bases numbered 6, after V lost 5 bases and J lost 4 bases. For the CDR3, the DNA is TGTGCCAGCAGCCAGACAGGGGCGACCACTGAAGCTTTCTTT. This sequence encodes CASSQTGATTEAFF. The full variable domain, completed using reference TRBV7-2 and TRBJ1-1, is GAGVSQSPSNKVTEKGKDVELRCDPISGHTALYWYRQSLGQGLEFLIYFQGNSAPDKSGLPSDRFSAERTGGSVSTLTIQRTQQEDSAVYLCASSQTGATTEAFFGQGTRLTVV.

V gene TRBV9 combines with J gene TRBJ2-1; TRBD2 agrees at 12 bases. Losses at the gene ends were 3 bases for V and 7 bases for J; bases not matched to a gene: 5. Germline-derived CDR1 and CDR2 are SGDLS and YYNGEE. This CDR3 has 15 residues. The CDR3, as DNA: TGTGCCAGCAGCGGGACTAGCGGGGCCTTAAATGAGCAGTTCTTC. It specifies CASSGTSGALNEQFF.

The V gene is TRBV5-1, the J gene TRBJ1-3; D is perhaps TRBD1 (6 bases). Germline CDR1 reads SGHRS; CDR2 reads YFSETQ. The CDR3 has 16 residues. The V gene lost 4 bases and the J gene lost 0 bases, with 14 bases spanning the gap. CDR3 sequence (DNA): TGCGCCAGCAGCCCGACAGGTTCGAGCTCTGGAAACACCATATATTTT. Its translation: CASSPTGSSSGNTIYF.

The V call is TRBV14, the J call TRBJ1-2, with 11 bases that match TRBD1. V dropped 4 bases and J dropped 8; count of bases not matched to a gene: 9. The CDR3 has 15 residues. Per the germline V gene, CDR1 is SGHDN and CDR2 is FVKESK. CDR3 in amino acids: CASSPSGTGGRGYTF. CDR3 sequence (DNA): TGTGCCAGCAGCCCGTCCGGGACAGGGGGTCGAGGCTACACCTTC.

The rearrangement links TRBV28 to TRBJ1-2; TRBD1 is a possible D gene (6 bases). The germline V gene encodes CDR1 MDHEN and CDR2 SYDVKM. The V and J ends lost 2 bases and 8 bases respectively, with 12 bases between them. The CDR3 consists of 13 residues. The CDR3 sequence: CASSLSAGGGYTF. DNA for the CDR3: TGTGCCAGCAGTTTAAGCGCGGGGGGCGGCTACACCTTC.

This chain's CDR3 is CASSEIGQGKSYEQYF. CDR3 in DNA: TGCGCCAGCAGCGAGATCGGACAGGGAAAATCCTACGAGCAGTACTTC. V gene TRBV5-1 combines with J gene TRBJ2-7; 8 bases are a match to TRBD1. CDR1 is SGHRS and CDR2 is YFSETQ in the germline V gene. CDR3 length: 16 amino acids. V gave up 4 bases and J gave up 1 base; unmatched junction bases: 10.

This clone appeared a single time. J is TRBJ2-6 and V is TRBV7-3; D perhaps matches TRBD1 (7 bases). The CDR3 has 18 amino acids. Trimming stripped 1 base from V and 4 bases from J, with 17 bases between. Germline V gene data show CDR1 as SGHTA and CDR2 as FQGTGA. CDR3: CASSLMSQGGTGANVLTF. Here the CDR3 DNA reads TGTGCCAGCAGCTTAATGTCTCAGGGGGGAACCGGGGCCAACGTCCTGACTTTC.

The chain is built from TRBV18 and TRBJ1-6, with 7 bases matching TRBD1. V lost 6 bases and J lost 6; bases outside the gene matches: 2. Germline CDR1 reads KGHSH; CDR2 reads LQKENI. The CDR3 is made up of 13 amino acids. CDR3 sequence: CASSRDSNSPLHF. Written as DNA, the CDR3 is TGTGCCAGCTCTCGGGACAGTAATTCACCCCTCCACTTT.

The J gene is TRBJ1-4, the V gene TRBV5-1; 10 nucleotides line up with TRBD1. With V trimmed by 0 bases and J by 7 bases, 3 bases remained unmatched. The CDR3 covers 15 residues. CDR1 is SGHRS, CDR2 YFSETQ, per germline. The CDR3 region has the DNA TGCGCCAGCAGCTTGGGTGGACAGGGGGGTGAAAAACTGTTTTTT. Its protein is CASSLGGQGGEKLFF.

The V call is TRBV28, the J call TRBJ2-2, with no clear D. Germline V CDR1 and CDR2: MDHEN, SYDVKM. V lost 2 bases to trimming and J lost 0 bases, with 13 bases between them. This CDR3 spans 17 amino acids. The CDR3: CASSLGIGGTNTGELFF. In nucleotides, the CDR3 is TGTGCCAGCAGTTTAGGTATCGGCGGTACGAACACCGGGGAGCTGTTTTTT.

The chain has TRBV28 and TRBJ1-2; 8 nucleotides align to TRBD1. The CDR3 totals 14 residues. J lost 2 bases, V lost 7 bases, and 6 bases had no gene match. Germline CDR1 MDHEN, CDR2 SYDVKM. The CDR3 DNA reads TGTGCCAGCATCTCGGGGACAGGAAACTATGGCTACACCTTC. This sequence encodes CASISGTGNYGYTF.

This clone is a singleton in its sample. The J gene is TRBJ1-6, the V gene TRBV11-2, with D tentatively TRBD1 (6 bases). V shed 6 bases and J shed 6 bases, with 9 bases lying between them. Germline values: CDR1 SGHAT, CDR2 FQNNGV. The CDR3 loop spans 13 amino acids. In DNA form, the CDR3 reads TGTGCCAGCAGTCCAGGGGCTAATTCACCCCTCCACTTT. Its protein product is CASSPGANSPLHF.

The V gene is TRBV4-2, the J gene TRBJ1-2; unclear D gene. V was cut by 0 bases and J by 4 bases, with 9 bases left in between. This CDR3 comprises 14 residues. Germline lookup yields CDR1 LGHNA and CDR2 YNFKEQ. The CDR3 bases are TGTGCCAGCAGCCAAGAGTTGCTTAGCTATGGCTACACCTTC. Residues: CASSQELLSYGYTF.

The V call is TRBV9, the J call TRBJ2-7; possibly TRBD1 for D (7 bases). With 5 bases removed from V and 3 bases from J, the gap between germline ends came to 12 bases. There are 13 residues in the CDR3. CDR1 is SGDLS, CDR2 YYNGEE, per germline. The CDR3 loop is CASSQGGVYEQYF. CDR3 DNA sequence: TGTGCCAGCAGTCAGGGGGGAGTCTACGAGCAGTACTTC. The full variable domain, completed using reference TRBV9 and TRBJ2-7, is DSGVTQTPKHLITATGQRVTLRCSPRSGDLSVYWYQQSLDQGLQFLIQYYNGEERAKGNILERFSAQQFPDLHSELNLSSLELGDSALYFCASSQGGVYEQYFGPGTRLTVT.

CDR3 region: CASSLIPRPGELFF. The CDR3 DNA reads TGTGCCAGCAGCTTAATCCCTAGACCCGGGGAGCTGTTTTTT. The chain couples TRBV7-9 to TRBJ2-2; D uncertain. The CDR3 length is 14 residues. Germline loops: CDR1 SEHNR, CDR2 FQNEAQ (reference sequence). Trimming cost V 2 bases and J 6 bases, with 10 bases left between them.

The rearrangement joins TRBV5-5 to TRBJ1-5, with TRBD1 identical over 7 bases. Germline trimming cut 4 bases from V and 3 bases from J; bases unmatched to any gene: 4. CDR3 length: 14 residues. CDR1 is SGHKS, CDR2 YYEKEE, per germline (reference sequence). The CDR3 reads CASSPGQVNQPQHF. The CDR3 DNA reads as TGTGCCAGCAGCCCCGGACAGGTCAATCAGCCCCAGCATTTT.

The rearrangement links TRBV6-5 to TRBJ2-2; TRBD1 aligns across 7 bases. With 4 bases clipped from V and 0 bases from J, the junction kept 5 bases outside the gene matches. This CDR3 has 16 residues. The germline V gene has CDR1 MNHEY and CDR2 SVGAGI. Here the CDR3 reads CASSFAGTANTGELFF. As DNA, the CDR3 is TGTGCCAGCAGTTTCGCCGGGACAGCGAACACCGGGGAGCTGTTTTTT.

The chain has TRBV5-8 and TRBJ2-1; possibly TRBD2 for D (6 bases). The CDR3 is made up of 17 amino acids. V lost 0 bases to trimming and J lost 0 bases, with 13 bases between them. The germline V gene encodes CDR1 SGHTS and CDR2 YDEGEE. For the CDR3, the DNA is TGTGCCAGCAGCTTGGGCACTAGCCTTGGCTCCTACAATGAGCAGTTCTTC. Its protein is CASSLGTSLGSYNEQFF.

This chain links TRBV2 with TRBJ2-7; D is ambiguous. Trimming stripped 5 bases from V and 3 bases from J, with 8 bases between. The CDR3 is 12 amino acids. Germline CDR1 SNHLY, CDR2 FYNNEI. The DNA for the CDR3 is TGTGCCAGCAGTACGAGAGTCTACGAGCAGTACTTC. Amino acid sequence: CASSTRVYEQYF.

The rearrangement joins TRBV3-1 (or the pseudogene TRBV3-2) to TRBJ2-7; TRBD2 is a possible D gene (6 bases). The CDR3 has 15 residues. The V gene's germline CDR1 is LGHDT and CDR2 YNNKEL (reference sequence). V lost 2 bases and J lost 1, with 12 bases in between. As DNA, the CDR3 is TGTGCCAGCAGCCAATTACTAGCTGAATCCTACGAGCAGTACTTC. The encoded protein is CASSQLLAESYEQYF.

The rearrangement joins TRBV7-2 to TRBJ1-2, with D possibly TRBD1 on 5 matching bases. The CDR3 spans 15 residues. The V end lost 1 base, the J end lost 0 bases, and 9 bases lay between the germline ends. The V gene's germline CDR1 is SGHTA and CDR2 FQGNSA. CDR3 in DNA: TGTGCCAGCAGCTTAGGGGGCAGATCTAACTATGGCTACACCTTC. Residues: CASSLGGRSNYGYTF.

The rearrangement links TRBV2 to TRBJ2-7, with D perhaps matching TRBD2 (6 bases). The germline V gene has CDR1 SNHLY and CDR2 FYNNEI. This CDR3 comprises 12 residues. V lost 7 bases and J 5 bases, leaving 12 bases between the germline ends. The CDR3 reads CASIGGPHEQYF. Written as DNA, the CDR3 is TGTGCCAGCATAGGAGGGCCCCACGAGCAGTACTTC. The full variable domain, completed using reference TRBV2 and TRBJ2-7, is EPEVTQTPSHQVTQMGQEVILRCVPISNHLYFYWYRQILGQKVEFLVSFYNNEISEKSEIFDDQFSVERPDGSNFTLKIRSTKLEDSAMYFCASIGGPHEQYFGPGTRLTVT.

V is TRBV2 and J is TRBJ1-2; 9 bases fit TRBD1. The germline CDR1 and CDR2 sequences are SNHLY and FYNNEI. The CDR3 length is 13 residues. V lost 5 bases and J lost 7; bases outside the gene matches: 5. The CDR3 sequence is CASSPDRGGGYTF. In DNA form, the CDR3 reads TGTGCCAGCAGTCCGGACAGGGGAGGTGGCTACACCTTC.

The chain has TRBV7-2 and TRBJ1-2; a possible D gene is TRBD1 (6 bases). CDR3 length: 13 residues. The V end was cut by 3 bases, the J end by 5 bases, with 10 bases between. Germline lookup yields CDR1 SGHTA and CDR2 FQGNSA. CDR3 in DNA: TGTGCCAGCAGCTTCGGCCAGGGGTATGGCTACACCTTC. The encoded protein is CASSFGQGYGYTF.

The chain employs TRBV19 and TRBJ2-7; TRBD2 aligns across 14 bases. The CDR3 sequence is 15 residues long. Germline CDR1 reads LNHDA; CDR2 reads SQIVND (reference sequence). V lost 4 bases to trimming and J lost 4 bases; unmatched junction nucleotides: 3. CDR3 protein: CASSTRTSGRYEQYF. CDR3 DNA: TGTGCCAGTAGTACGAGGACTAGCGGGAGGTACGAGCAGTACTTC.

V is TRBV11-3 and J is TRBJ2-1; no definite D call. The CDR3 contains 17 residues. V lost 0 bases and J 0 bases, leaving 12 bases between the germline ends. Per the germline V gene, CDR1 is SGHNT and CDR2 is YENEEA. Here the CDR3 DNA reads TGTGCCAGCAGCTTAGATCATCCAGGAAGCTCCTACAATGAGCAGTTCTTC. Its protein is CASSLDHPGSSYNEQFF.

CDR3 loop: CASSRSGYSNQPQHF. The CDR3 nucleotides are TGTGCCAGTAGTAGAAGCGGTTATAGCAATCAGCCCCAGCATTTT. The V gene is TRBV19, the J gene TRBJ1-5, with D hard to call. Deletions cut 4 bases from V and 0 bases from J, with 10 bases between. Germline CDR1 and CDR2: LNHDA and SQIVND (reference sequence). There are 15 residues in the CDR3. The variable domain in full, completed from reference TRBV19 and TRBJ1-5, reads DGGITQSPKYLFRKEGQNVTLSCEQNLNHDAMYWYRQDPGQGLRLIYYSQIVNDFQKGDIAEGYSVSREKKESFPLTVTSAQKNPTAFYLCASSRSGYSNQPQHFGDGTRLSIL.

This chain connects TRBV9 to TRBJ1-1; no clear D. The CDR3 contains 15 residues. Germline V CDR1 and CDR2: SGDLS, YYNGEE. The V end lost 1 base, the J end lost 1 base, and 11 bases lay between the germline ends. CDR3 bases: TGTGCCAGCAGCGTATTAACACAGCCGAACACTGAAGCTTTCTTT. It is translated as CASSVLTQPNTEAFF.